This TCR beta chain was recorded in a study of T cells in Graves' hyperthyroidism and ophthalmopathy. Using RNA transcripts as the source, TCR beta CDR3 regions were amplified. The HTBI primer set was used in a first-round RT-PCR of the TCR CDR3. TCRdb analysed the multiplex PCR reads with MiXCR anew, one entry per CDR3 protein. The sample lists 500,000 to 750,000 distinct CDR3 sequences, 15% to 17% seen once, with roughly 7.3% in the top ten. This clonotype was detected ten times or more. V was pared by 5 bases and J by 1 base, with 14 bases between. This CDR3 spans 15 amino acids. Germline CDR1 and CDR2: MNHEY and SMNVEV (reference sequence). It was uncontrolled infection, other autoimmune disease, pregnancy or lactation that excluded patients.

This receptor was identified in a woman aged 25 to 39 with Graves' hyperthyroidism. This rearrangement joins TRBV27 to TRBJ1-1; TRBD1 is a possible D gene (5 bases). Material for sequencing was blood. The DNA of the CDR3 is TGTGCCAGCAGTCCCGTGTCCACAGGGAACACTGAAGCTTTCTTT. It specifies CASSPVSTGNTEAFF.